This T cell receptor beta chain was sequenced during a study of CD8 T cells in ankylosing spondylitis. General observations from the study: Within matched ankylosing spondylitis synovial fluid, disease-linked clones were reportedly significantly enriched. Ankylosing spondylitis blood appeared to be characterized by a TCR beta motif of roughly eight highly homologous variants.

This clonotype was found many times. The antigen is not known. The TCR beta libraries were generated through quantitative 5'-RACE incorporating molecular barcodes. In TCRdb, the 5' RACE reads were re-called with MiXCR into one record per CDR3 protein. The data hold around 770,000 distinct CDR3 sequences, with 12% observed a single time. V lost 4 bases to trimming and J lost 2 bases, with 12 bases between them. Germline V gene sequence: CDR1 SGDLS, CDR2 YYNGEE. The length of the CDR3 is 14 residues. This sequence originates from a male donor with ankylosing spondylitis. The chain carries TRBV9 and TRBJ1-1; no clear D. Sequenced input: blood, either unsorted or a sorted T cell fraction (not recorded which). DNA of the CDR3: TGTGCCAGCAGCCCAGCATCGCAAAACACTGAAGCTTTCTTT. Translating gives CASSPASQNTEAFF.